This TCR beta chain was sequenced for a study of blood T cells in healthy people across ages. Study-level findings and limits: Age showed a roughly linear inverse relationship with TCR beta diversity per million T cells.

Primers used in a second PCR of about 6 to 11 cycles were a sample-barcoded 5' primer and a J-beta primer mix. TCRdb re-derived calls from the 5' RACE reads in MiXCR, one entry per CDR3 protein. The sample contains approximately 1,000,000 distinct CDR3 sequences, around 43% of which appear only once. V shed 4 bases, J shed 2 bases, and the junction held 4 bases outside the gene matches. In germline, CDR1 is SGHRS, CDR2 YFSETQ. CDR3 length: 14 residues. This clonotype came up many times. Antigen: not known. The clonotype originates from an older woman in good health. The chain couples TRBV5-1 to TRBJ2-7; 9 bases agree with TRBD2. The sample consisted of blood. The CDR3, as DNA: TGCGCCAGCAGCCCGGGACTAGCCCCCTACGAGCAGTACTTC. Protein sequence: CASSPGLAPYEQYF.